Each of the 22 T cell receptor beta chains below was sequenced from the same sample in a study of molecular identifiers for immune sequencing clone quantification. TCRdb re-derived calls from the PCR reads in MiXCR, one entry per CDR3 protein. The sample carries roughly 300,000 distinct CDR3 sequences, 24% recorded once. Sequenced input: naive CD8+ T cells from blood, with Jurkat cell RNA spiked in. As for subset: FACS-sorted CD8+CD4-CCR7+CD45RA+ naive T cells. These receptors were taken from a human donor in good health. Some libraries in this study had Jurkat cell RNA spiked in.

On this clonotype: This may come from a read error, since a much larger clone is one base off. The CDR3 DNA follows: TGCAGGGCACTACCCAGGGCTAGCGGGGCAGATACGCAGTATTTT. Amino acid sequence: CRALPRASGADTQYF. The genes are TRBV20-1 and TRBJ2-3; TRBD2 matches at 9 bases. CDR1 and CDR2 (germline): DFQATT, SNEGSKA (reference sequence). CDR3 length equals 15 residues.

The rearrangement links TRBV12-3 or TRBV12-4 to TRBJ1-1, with TRBD1 matching 9 bases. There are 15 residues in the CDR3. V shed 4 bases and J 2 bases; nucleotides not matched to a gene: 5. The chain's CDR3 is CASSYGTGINTEAFF. CDR3 nucleotides: TGTGCCAGCAGTTATGGGACAGGGATTAACACTGAAGCTTTCTTT.

Regarding this clonotype: One base away lies a much larger clone, so this may be a sequencing read error. The chain combines TRBV7-9 with TRBJ1-1, with 7 bases aligning to TRBD1. Germline V gene sequence: CDR1 SEHNR, CDR2 FQNEAQ (reference sequence). CDR3 length equals 15 residues. The V segment lost 1 base and the J segment 4 bases; nucleotides outside the gene matches: 6. This CDR3 is CASSLGQGSSTEAFF. The CDR3 DNA reads TGTGCCAGCAGCTTAGGACAGGGAAGCAGCACTGAAGCTTTCTTT. Drawing the rest from reference TRBV7-9 and TRBJ1-1, the complete variable domain is DTGVSQNPRHKITKRGQNVTFRCDPISEHNRLYWYRQTLGQGPEFLTYFQNEAQLEKSRLLSDRFSAERPKGSFSTLEIQRTEQGDSAMYLCASSLGQGSSTEAFFGQGTRLTVV.

This clonotype came up a few times. V is TRBV9 and J is TRBJ1-2, with TRBD1 matching over 7 bases. Germline assignment: CDR1 SGDLS and CDR2 YYNGEE. This CDR3 spans 15 amino acids. J was trimmed by 8 bases and V by 4 bases; bases with no gene match: 14. The CDR3 region has the DNA TGTGCCAGCAGCCCGTGGGACAGCCAAATAGGGGGCTACACCTTC. Its protein product is CASSPWDSQIGGYTF.

Turning to this clonotype: This clone may be a read error of a much larger clone one base away. The chain uses TRBV28 and TRBJ2-3; D not certain. The CDR3 has 11 residues. Germline V CDR1 and CDR2: MDHEN, SYDVKM. The CDR3 bases are TGTGCCGGCAGTTCCTCGTATACGCAGTATTTT. It yields the protein CAGSSSYTQYF.

This clonotype was detected ten times or more. The rearrangement uses TRBV19 and TRBJ1-5, with D unresolved. CDR3 size: 12 residues. Looked up from germline, CDR1 is LNHDA and CDR2 is SQIVND (reference sequence). The V end lost 3 bases, the J end lost 6 bases, and 6 bases lay between the germline ends. CDR3 amino acids: CASSMWGQPQHF. The CDR3 DNA is TGTGCCAGTAGTATGTGGGGTCAGCCCCAGCATTTT.

This clonotype came up many times. The rearrangement links TRBV7-9 to TRBJ2-3; TRBD2 matches at 10 bases. Germline loops: CDR1 SEHNR, CDR2 FQNEAQ (reference sequence). The CDR3 covers 14 residues. The V and J ends lost 7 bases and 2 bases, in that order; junction bases with no gene match: 3. The CDR3 DNA reads as TGTGCCAGCACCGGACTAGCGGACACAGATACGCAGTATTTT. The encoded protein is CASTGLADTDTQYF. Full variable domain (remainder filled in from reference TRBV7-9 and TRBJ2-3): DTGVSQNPRHKITKRGQNVTFRCDPISEHNRLYWYRQTLGQGPEFLTYFQNEAQLEKSRLLSDRFSAERPKGSFSTLEIQRTEQGDSAMYLCASTGLADTDTQYFGPGTRLTVL.

This chain connects TRBV30 to TRBJ1-5; 7 positions agree with TRBD1. Germline V gene lookup returns CDR1 GTSNPN and CDR2 SVGIG (reference sequence). The J segment lost 1 base and the V segment lost 3 bases, leaving 6 bases of the junction unmatched. The length of the CDR3 is 15 residues. CDR3 sequence: CAWSDGTASNQPQHF. CDR3 coding DNA: TGTGCCTGGAGCGATGGGACAGCCAGCAATCAGCCCCAGCATTTT. The full variable domain, in which reference TRBV30 and TRBJ1-5 provide the parts outside the CDR3, is SQTIHQWPATLVQPVGSPLSLECTVEGTSNPNLYWYRQAAGRGLQLLFYSVGIGQISSEVPQNLSASRPQDRQFILSSKKLLLSDSGFYLCAWSDGTASNQPQHFGDGTRLSIL.

In regard to this clonotype: In this CDR3 the conserved last residue, phenylalanine or tryptophan, is missing, so a read error is likely. This chain uses TRBV20-1 with TRBJ2-3; 9 nucleotides agree with TRBD2. The germline gives CDR1 DFQATT, CDR2 SNEGSKA (reference sequence). CDR3 size: 15 residues. Losses at the gene ends were 5 bases for V and 4 bases for J; bases not matched to a gene: 10. The CDR3: CSASSGALQADTQYL. CDR3 nucleotide sequence: TGCAGTGCTTCTAGCGGGGCCCTCCAAGCAGATACGCAGTATCTT.

This chain joins TRBV7-9 and TRBJ1-1; 7 bases are shared with TRBD1. CDR1 is SEHNR, CDR2 FQNEAQ, per germline (reference sequence). V was clipped by 5 bases and J by 4 bases; unmatched bases: 10. The CDR3 spans 15 residues. The CDR3 reads CASSAGTAEGTEAFF. CDR3 in DNA: TGTGCCAGCAGCGCGGGGACAGCCGAGGGCACTGAAGCTTTCTTT.

In its sample, this clonotype was seen a few times. The genes are TRBV7-2 and TRBJ1-3; 8 positions match TRBD1. Trimming cost V 2 bases and J 4 bases; bases outside gene matches: 10. Per the germline V gene, CDR1 is SGHTA and CDR2 is FQGNSA. The CDR3 is 17 amino acids. CDR3 nucleotide sequence: TGTGCCAGCAGCTTAATGGCAGGGGGCAATGTAGGAAACACCATATATTTT. This encodes CASSLMAGGNVGNTIYF.

V usage is TRBV6-1 and J usage is TRBJ2-7, with 7 bases matching TRBD2. Trimming removed 3 bases from V and 4 bases from J; junction bases left unmatched: 6. Germline values: CDR1 MNHNS, CDR2 SASEGT. The CDR3 loop spans 14 amino acids. CDR3 amino acids: CASSESGGRYEQYF. The CDR3 coding sequence is TGTGCCAGCAGTGAGTCCGGGGGGAGGTACGAGCAGTACTTC.

This clonotype has just one count. One junction end disagrees with the germline gene, perhaps due to a read error. The rearrangement links TRBV30 to TRBJ2-3; no firm D call. The CDR3 is made up of 15 amino acids. Germline assignment: CDR1 GTSNPN and CDR2 SVGIG (reference sequence). As DNA, the CDR3 is TGTGCCTGGGGTGTACCTTTCTTAGTCCCAGATACGCAGTGTTTT. Translated: CAWGVPFLVPDTQCF.

In the case of this clonotype: A read error may produce the germline difference seen at one junction end. V usage is TRBV6-2 or TRBV6-3 and J usage is TRBJ2-7; no definite D call. Germline V gene sequence: CDR1 MNHEY, CDR2 SVGEGT. The CDR3 runs 13 residues. The DNA for the CDR3 is TGTGCCAGCAGAACCGGGCCATACTACGAGAAGTACTTC. Translation: CASRTGPYYEKYF.

The V and J genes are TRBV10-2 and TRBJ2-5; unclear D gene. In germline, CDR1 is WSHSY, CDR2 SAAADI. CDR3 size: 15 residues. Between the trimmed V and J ends, which lost 10 bases and 9 bases, there was a span of 27 bases. CDR3 nucleotide sequence: TGCGCCAAACGGCTCAAACGGAGAAACCACGAGCCCCAGTACTTC. This encodes CAKRLKRRNHEPQYF.

The genes are TRBV12-3 or TRBV12-4 and TRBJ2-5; the D is unclear. Trimming shortened V by 5 bases and J by 3 bases, and 16 bases separated the two germline ends. This CDR3 comprises 15 residues. The CDR3 DNA sequence: TGTGCCAGCAGTCCCCCACTGGGTGAGGAAGAGACCCAGTACTTC. It encodes CASSPPLGEEETQYF.

V is TRBV19 and J is TRBJ1-5, with no clear D. Trimming cost V 6 bases and J 0 bases, with 21 bases left between them. Germline values: CDR1 LNHDA, CDR2 SQIVND (reference sequence). The CDR3 length is 18 residues. CDR3 nucleotide sequence: TGTGCCAGTAGCTCCGGTAGTGGGCGACTATATAGCAATCAGCCCCAGCATTTT. Translated: CASSSGSGRLYSNQPQHF.

This chain connects TRBV9 to TRBJ1-2, with D possibly TRBD1 on 5 matching bases. Germline V gene lookup returns CDR1 SGDLS and CDR2 YYNGEE. V lost 0 bases and J 4 bases, leaving 16 bases between the germline ends. The CDR3 contains 16 residues. In nucleotides, the CDR3 is TGTGCCAGCAGCGTAGCCCCTAGAGGGGACGCCTATGGCTACACCTTC. Translating gives CASSVAPRGDAYGYTF.

In this sample, this clonotype turned up many times. V and J are TRBV6-6 and TRBJ2-2; D remains unclear. Germline V lookup: CDR1 MNHNY, CDR2 SVGAGI (reference sequence). The CDR3 totals 11 residues. V was shortened by 8 bases and J by 8 bases, with 9 bases between the two germline ends. CDR3 protein: CASWSEGELFF. DNA for the CDR3: TGTGCCAGCTGGTCAGAGGGGGAGCTGTTTTTT.

V gene TRBV6-2 or TRBV6-3 combines with J gene TRBJ2-7; D is perhaps TRBD1 or TRBD2 (5 bases each). The CDR3 extends over 13 amino acids. In germline, CDR1 is MNHEY, CDR2 SVGEGT. Trimming cost V 5 bases and J 3 bases, with 11 bases left between them. For the CDR3, the DNA is TGTGCCAGCAGTCGGGGCCCGTACTACGAGCAGTACTTC. Its protein is CASSRGPYYEQYF.

The chain couples TRBV12-3 or TRBV12-4 to TRBJ2-5; possible D gene TRBD2, 6 bases. The length of the CDR3 is 16 residues. Trimming pared 2 bases from V and 5 bases from J, leaving 18 bases between. The CDR3 region is CASSLLAPRGEETQYF. The CDR3 nucleotides read TGTGCCAGCAGTTTACTCGCACCCCGCGGGGAGGAGACCCAGTACTTC.

This clonotype showed up many times. The V gene is TRBV6-2 or TRBV6-3, the J gene TRBJ1-1; D perhaps matches TRBD1 (5 bases). V lost 6 bases and J lost 1, with 9 bases in between. The germline gives CDR1 MNHEY, CDR2 SVGEGT. The CDR3 extends over 13 amino acids. DNA of the CDR3: TGTGCCAGCAGGGGACCCACGAACACTGAAGCTTTCTTT. The encoded protein is CASRGPTNTEAFF.